This T cell receptor beta chain is from a study of blood T cell repertoires in COVID-19. Source study methods: For nucleated cells, counts were estimated from reference gene primer amplification. The assay was immunoSEQ multiplex PCR, and TCRdb's table has in-frame clones only and misses some. V and J calls and clone size are as listed in that table; D and trimming were resolved from the DNA. The repertoire holds some 78,000 clones, around 89% seen once, with approximately 4% in the top ten. V dropped 4 bases and J dropped 5 bases, with 19 bases sitting between them. Germline CDR1 reads SGHDT; CDR2 reads YYEEEE. The CDR3 spans 15 residues.

Sequencing input: peripheral blood. V usage is TRBV5-6 and J usage is TRBJ2-7, with D uncertain. The origin of this receptor is a woman of 80 years or more with active or convalescent COVID-19. CDR3 sequence (DNA): TGTGCCAGCAGCCCCATCCAAGTAAGCCCCGACGAGCAGTACTTC. Protein: CASSPIQVSPDEQYF.